The 12 T cell receptor beta chains listed next were all sequenced from one sample in a study of cytomegalovirus exposure and HLA in healthy donors. The PCR ran on 60 Vbeta and 13 Jbeta primers. Profiling relied on immunoSEQ multiplex PCR, and the TCRdb table lists in-frame clones only, not all of them. The listing records about 50,000 clones. The source material was PBMCs. Receptors were obtained from a man aged 18 to 30 in good health and CMV-seropositive.

The V call is TRBV19, the J call TRBJ1-1; 10 nucleotides agree with TRBD1. Trimming took 8 bases from V and 1 from J; bases not matched to a gene: 1. Germline CDR1 is LNHDA and CDR2 is SQIVND (reference sequence). This CDR3 spans 13 amino acids. The CDR3 DNA reads TGTGCCAGTGGGGACAGGGGGAACACTGAAGCTTTCTTT. It codes for CASGDRGNTEAFF.

The chain couples TRBV19 to TRBJ1-1; D possibly corresponds to TRBD1 (5 bases). The CDR3 is 15 residues long. Germline CDR1 and CDR2: LNHDA and SQIVND (reference sequence). Trimming stripped 7 bases from V and 2 bases from J, with 17 bases between. CDR3 in amino acids: CASKGKRGGNTEAFF. CDR3 nucleotides: TGTGCCAGTAAGGGGAAGCGCGGGGGTAACACTGAAGCTTTCTTT.

CDR3 in amino acids: CASSYSGGTDANEQFF. CDR3 in DNA: TGTGCCAGCAGTTACTCCGGCGGGACGGACGCCAATGAGCAGTTCTTC. This chain uses TRBV6-6 with TRBJ2-1; tentatively, D is TRBD2 (6 bases). This CDR3 has 16 residues. CDR1 is MNHNY and CDR2 is SVGAGI in the germline V gene (reference sequence). The ends were cut back, 0 bases at V and 6 bases at J, with 15 bases in the middle.

This sequence joins TRBV18 and TRBJ1-1; 7 bases map to TRBD1. This CDR3 has 14 amino acids. CDR1 and CDR2 (germline): KGHSH, LQKENI. V shed 4 bases and J 4 bases; nucleotides not matched to a gene: 6. The CDR3 coding sequence is TGTGCCAGCTCACGGGAGACAGGGAGCACTGAAGCTTTCTTT. This sequence encodes CASSRETGSTEAFF. Combining the CDR3 with reference TRBV18 and TRBJ1-1 gives the whole variable domain NAGVMQNPRHLVRRRGQEARLRCSPMKGHSHVYWYRQLPEEGLKFMVYLQKENIIDESGMPKERFSAEFPKEGPSILRIQQVVRGDSAAYFCASSRETGSTEAFFGQGTRLTVV.

A note on this clone: One junction end disagrees with the germline gene, perhaps due to a read error. The chain is built from TRBV2 and TRBJ1-2, with 9 bases aligning to TRBD1. Germline V lookup: CDR1 SNHLY, CDR2 FYNNEI. The CDR3 is 18 residues long. In DNA form, the CDR3 reads TGTGCCAGCAGAGAAGAGGTCACAGGGGGCCCTTTAACTGATGGCTACACCTTC. Amino acids: CASREEVTGGPLTDGYTF.

The J gene is TRBJ2-3, the V gene TRBV5-1; 7 nucleotides match TRBD2. The CDR3 consists of 16 residues. Unmatched junction bases numbered 8, after V lost 0 bases and J lost 4 bases. Germline-derived CDR1 and CDR2 are SGHRS and YFSETQ. This chain's CDR3 is CASSLDGAGAADTQYF. The CDR3 DNA reads as TGCGCCAGCAGCTTGGATGGGGCGGGAGCGGCAGATACGCAGTATTTT.

J is TRBJ2-7 and V is TRBV21-1; no check of the table's D call, TRBD1, against the DNA was made. TRBV21-1 is listed as a pseudogene. The CDR3 loop spans 14 amino acids. CDR3 residues: CASTRTGLYYEQYF. CDR3 nucleotides: TGTGCCAGCACCCGGACAGGGCTATACTACGAGCAGTACTTC.

The J gene is TRBJ2-1, the V gene TRBV27, with TRBD2 as a possible D gene (6 bases). Germline CDR1 MNHEY, CDR2 SMNVEV (reference sequence). This CDR3 comprises 14 residues. V lost 4 bases to trimming and J lost 6 bases, with 13 bases between them. CDR3 protein: CASSWDGSGNEQFF. The CDR3 nucleotides are TGTGCCAGCAGTTGGGACGGGAGTGGCAATGAGCAGTTCTTC.

This clone is called medium-sized (0.01 to 0.1%) based on its frequency. The genes are TRBV11-3 and TRBJ1-3, with 9 nucleotides matching TRBD1. J gave up 4 bases and V 4 bases, and 5 bases lay outside the gene matches. CDR3 length: 15 amino acids. Germline-derived CDR1 and CDR2 are SGHNT and YENEEA. The CDR3 sequence is CASSSGDRAGNTIYF. DNA for the CDR3: TGTGCCAGCAGCTCCGGGGACAGGGCCGGAAACACCATATATTTT.

The V gene is TRBV6-1, the J gene TRBJ2-7, with unresolved D. The V and J ends lost 2 bases and 4 bases respectively, with 6 bases between them. The germline gives CDR1 MNHNS, CDR2 SASEGT. CDR3 length equals 12 residues. CDR3 residues: CASSELGYEQYF. CDR3 DNA sequence: TGTGCCAGCAGTGAACTCGGGTACGAGCAGTACTTC.

The chain recombines TRBV2 with TRBJ2-6; perhaps TRBD1 as D (6 bases). The V and J ends lost 8 bases and 0 bases respectively, with 8 bases between them. CDR1 and CDR2 (germline): SNHLY, FYNNEI. The CDR3 has 14 residues. The DNA for the CDR3 is TGTGCCAGCTCGACAGGCTCTGGGGCCAACGTCCTGACTTTC. Its translation: CASSTGSGANVLTF.

CDR3 residues: CASSFYRSQETQYF. The CDR3 nucleotides read TGTGCCAGCAGCTTTTACAGATCCCAAGAGACCCAGTACTTC. The chain recombines TRBV11-3 with TRBJ2-5; D uncertain. Germline V CDR1 and CDR2: SGHNT, YENEEA. Trimming took 3 bases from V and 1 from J, leaving 9 bases between them. This CDR3 is built from 14 residues.